This is a list of T cell receptor beta chains from one sample in a study of shared clonotypes between healthy human individuals. Libraries were prepared by immunoSEQ multiplex PCR; TCRdb keeps only in-frame clonotypes and omits some of them. The sample lists 2 million to 2.5 million clones, under 97% seen once, with over 0.1% in the top ten. Sequenced material: naive CD4+ T cells sorted from blood. The receptor set was obtained from a man younger than 30 in good health. Both conserved end residues are part of each CDR3. Fields, in order: J gene, V gene, D gene, CDR3 protein, CDR3 DNA. D genes are given only for firm matches.

>TRBJ1-6|TRBV2|TRBD1
CASRGLGQAYNSPLHF
TGTGCCAGCAGGGGTCTCGGACAGGCCTATAATTCACCCCTCCACTTT
>TRBJ2-7|TRBV6-4|NA
CASSDTGRRVGAYEQYF
TGTGCCAGCAGTGACACTGGACGGAGGGTAGGGGCCTACGAGCAGTACTTC
>TRBJ1-6|TRBV4-2|NA
CASSQERTDNNSPLHF
TGTGCCAGCAGCCAAGAAAGGACGGACAATAATTCACCCCTCCACTTT
>TRBJ1-6|TRBV18|NA
CASSPQPGTYPYNSPLHF
TGTGCCAGCTCACCACAGCCAGGAACCTACCCCTATAATTCACCCCTCCACTTT
>TRBJ2-7|TRBV4-1|TRBD2
CASSQPTSGSSYEQYF
TGCGCCAGCAGCCAACCTACTAGCGGGAGTTCCTACGAGCAGTACTTC
>TRBJ1-1|TRBV7-3|NA
CASSSVGSGGEAFF
TGTGCCAGCAGCTCCGTCGGGTCTGGTGGCGAAGCTTTCTTT
>TRBJ2-2|TRBV30|NA
CAWSASSGELFF
TGTGCCTGGAGTGCTTCATCCGGGGAGCTGTTTTTT
>TRBJ2-2|TRBV6-1|TRBD2
CASSEDWGLAGANTGELFF
TGTGCCAGCAGTGAAGATTGGGGGCTAGCGGGGGCAAACACCGGGGAGCTGTTTTTT
>TRBJ2-5|TRBV18|NA
CASSPTGQETQYF
TGTGCCAGCTCACCTACAGGACAAGAGACCCAGTACTTC
>TRBJ2-1|TRBV11-3|TRBD2
CASSESGASGQFF
TGTGCCAGCAGCGAGAGTGGGGCTAGCGGACAGTTCTTC
>TRBJ2-2|TRBV13|TRBD1
CASRTGGGTGELFF
TGTGCCAGCAGGACAGGGGGCGGCACCGGGGAGCTGTTTTTT
>TRBJ2-7|TRBV5-6|NA
CASSLGQLYEQYF
TGTGCCAGCAGCTTGGGACAACTCTACGAGCAGTACTTC